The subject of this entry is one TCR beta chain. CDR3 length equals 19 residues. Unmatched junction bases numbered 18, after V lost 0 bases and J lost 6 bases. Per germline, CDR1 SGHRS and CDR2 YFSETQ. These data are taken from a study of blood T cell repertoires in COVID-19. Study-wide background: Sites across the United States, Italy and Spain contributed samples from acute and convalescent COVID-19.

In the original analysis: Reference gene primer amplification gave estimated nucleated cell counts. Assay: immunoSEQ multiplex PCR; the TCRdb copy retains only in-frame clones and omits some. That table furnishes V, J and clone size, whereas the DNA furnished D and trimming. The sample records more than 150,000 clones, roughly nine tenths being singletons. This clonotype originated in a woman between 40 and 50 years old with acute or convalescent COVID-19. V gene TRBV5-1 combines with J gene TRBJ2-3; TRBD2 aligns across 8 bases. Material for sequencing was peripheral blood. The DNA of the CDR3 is TGCGCCAGCAGCTTGGAGGCAGCGGGAGATCTACTTTGGAGGGATACGCAGTATTTT. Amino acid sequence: CASSLEAAGDLLWRDTQYF.